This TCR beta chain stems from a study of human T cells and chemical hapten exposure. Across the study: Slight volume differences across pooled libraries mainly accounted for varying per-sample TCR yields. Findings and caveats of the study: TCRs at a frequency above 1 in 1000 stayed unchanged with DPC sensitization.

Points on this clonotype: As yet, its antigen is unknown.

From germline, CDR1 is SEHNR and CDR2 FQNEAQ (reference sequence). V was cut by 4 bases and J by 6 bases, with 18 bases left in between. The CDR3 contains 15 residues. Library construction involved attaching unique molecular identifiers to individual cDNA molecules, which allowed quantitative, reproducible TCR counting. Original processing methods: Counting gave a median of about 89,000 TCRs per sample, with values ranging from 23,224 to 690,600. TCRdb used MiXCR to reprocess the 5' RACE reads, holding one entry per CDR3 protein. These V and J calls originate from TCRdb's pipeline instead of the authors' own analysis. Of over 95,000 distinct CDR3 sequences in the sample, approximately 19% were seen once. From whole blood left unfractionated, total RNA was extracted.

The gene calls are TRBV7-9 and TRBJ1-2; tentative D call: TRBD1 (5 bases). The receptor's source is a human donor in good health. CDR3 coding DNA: TGTGCCAGCAGCTCTATTCAAGAGGACACGAATGGCTACACCTTC. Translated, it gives CASSSIQEDTNGYTF.